This is a list of T cell receptor beta chains from one sample in a study of control samples from healthy donors and cancer patients. Produced via immunoSEQ multiplex PCR; TCRdb's table is partial and in-frame only. This table has about 100,000 clones, 82% appearing once. The sequenced sample consisted of blood. These receptors came from a man aged 18 to 35 in good health. Each CDR3 is given with its conserved first and last residue. Each record gives: J gene, D gene, clone size, V gene, CDR3 DNA, CDR3 protein. D genes are given only for firm matches. A row's size may be missing; if present it is once, few, many or a size class.

>TRBJ2-5|TRBD2|.|TRBV29-1
TGCAGCGTTGATAATTTCGTGGCTAGCGGGGGGTGGGAGACCCAGTACTTC
CSVDNFVASGGWETQYF
>TRBJ2-3|.|.|TRBV6-5
TGTGCCAGCACCAGCACAGATACGCAGTATTTT
CASTSTDTQYF
>TRBJ2-5|TRBD1|.|TRBV4-3
TGCGCCAGCAGCCTTACGACAGGGAGCGGGACCCAGTACTTC
CASSLTTGSGTQYF
>TRBJ1-5|.|.|TRBV7-2
TGTGCCAGCAGCTGGGTAACAGGGCCAGAGGCAGCCCAGCATTTT
CASSWVTGPEAAQHF
>TRBJ2-1|TRBD2|.|TRBV27
TGTGCCAGCTTTAAACGGGGGGGGCGTCACAATGAGCAGTTCTTC
CASFKRGGRHNEQFF
>TRBJ2-7|.|.|TRBV30
TGTGCCTGGAGTCTTGGCGGATACTACGAGCAGTACTTC
CAWSLGGYYEQYF
>TRBJ2-1|TRBD2|.|TRBV4-1
TGCGCCAGCAGGTCGACTAGCGGGGGGGCAAATGAGCAGTTCTTC
CASRSTSGGANEQFF
>TRBJ2-5|.|.|TRBV5-1
TGCGCCAGCAGCTTGGAATGGCAGGCGATGGGAGAGACCCAGTACTTC
CASSLEWQAMGETQYF
>TRBJ2-1|TRBD1|.|TRBV5-1
TGCGCCAGCAGCCGACAGGGGGAGGGTGAGCAGTTCTTC
CASSRQGEGEQFF
>TRBJ2-1|.|.|TRBV18
TGTGCCAGCTCACCACCGAATCCGGGAACCTACAATGAGCAGTTCTTC
CASSPPNPGTYNEQFF
>TRBJ2-5|TRBD1|.|TRBV5-1
TGCGCCAGCAGCTTGGAAGGACAGGGAGAGACCCAGTACTTC
CASSLEGQGETQYF
>TRBJ2-1|TRBD1|.|TRBV5-1
TGCGCCAGCAGCGTCCTAAGGGACAGGGGGCAAAATGAGCAGTTCTTC
CASSVLRDRGQNEQFF
>TRBJ1-2|.|.|TRBV7-8
TGTGCCAGCAGCTTCGGCCCAGGGCATGGCTACACCTTC
CASSFGPGHGYTF
>TRBJ1-1|.|few|TRBV7-8
TGTGCCAGCAGCTCCCAACGCAGGGTAATGAACACTGAAGCTTTCTTT
CASSSQRRVMNTEAFF
>TRBJ2-5|.|.|TRBV9
TGTGCCAGCAGCGTAAGCAGGGAAGAGACCCAGTACTTC
CASSVSREETQYF
>TRBJ1-3|TRBD1|.|TRBV11-2
TGTGCCAGCAGCGGGGGACAGGGGGTCTTCTCTGGAAACACCATATATTTT
CASSGGQGVFSGNTIYF
>TRBJ1-2|.|.|TRBV15
TGTGCCACCAGCCCCTCAAAGCCATCTTACTATGGCTACACCTTC
CATSPSKPSYYGYTF
>TRBJ2-7|.|.|TRBV3-1/TRBV3-2
TGTGCCAGCAGCCCCCCCCTCAGCTACGAGCAGTACTTC
CASSPPLSYEQYF